The present TCR beta chain was sequenced within a study of T cells in Graves' hyperthyroidism and ophthalmopathy (dated by TCRdb to about 2019). Background on the whole study: Peripheral blood samples were taken at the time of initial diagnosis, prior to any treatment. The study also compared thyroid tissue and blood T-cell repertoires from five or six Graves' hyperthyroidism patients. After blood sampling, hyperthyroidism patients were treated with methimazole at a starting dose of 30 mg daily, and ophthalmopathy patients were treated with high-dose intravenous methylprednisolone. TCR V-J signatures able to tell the groups apart were searched for in a discovery cohort of some 97 patients, of whom over 40 had Graves' ophthalmopathy and 55 to 65 had stable Graves' hyperthyroidism. According to the paper, TCR Vbeta CDR3 sequencing was carried out on 120 to 150 peripheral blood samples, which came from approximately 43 ophthalmopathy, 80 or so hyperthyroidism and some 17 progressor patients. Prospective prediction of ophthalmopathy was tested in an independent validation cohort of fewer than 20 hyperthyroidism patients and 17 patients who later progressed to ophthalmopathy. For training and testing, the 100 or so patients in the discovery cohort were randomly divided in a 7:3 ratio. The research as a whole found: Most expanded thyroid clonotypes (frequency above 0.001) were also found in blood, which suggests that blood repertoires may mirror thyroid immune responses. No statistical method was used to fix the sample size in advance, and group allocation was not hidden from the investigators. In validation, the model predicted progression to ophthalmopathy with around 71% sensitivity and 72.22% specificity, a median of 6.5 months before onset. In cross-validation, a model built on a 13 V-J signature told ophthalmopathy apart from stable hyperthyroidism with just under 90% sensitivity and approximately 84% specificity, and in testing the same model reached 80%/75%.

In the ophthalmopathy patients, disease was moderately to severely active, with a Clinical Activity Score of 3 or more, a NOSPECS grade of 4 or more, and a duration of less than 3 months. Exclusion was applied to patients with uncontrolled infections, other autoimmune diseases, pregnancy or lactation. Diagnoses relied on clinical symptoms, serum thyroxine and TRAb, thyroid ultrasound and orbital computed tomography. Ficoll-Paque density gradient centrifugation was used to isolate PBMCs from 10 ml of fresh peripheral blood. Trizol reagent was used to extract total RNA, and RNA quality was then checked on an Agilent 2100 Bioanalyzer. The TCR beta CDR3 regions were amplified from RNA transcripts. For the first round of RT-PCR on the TCR CDR3, the HTBI primer set was used together with the Qiagen OneStep RT-PCR kit. The libraries were constructed in a second round of multiplex PCR and then size-selected and purified. Paired-end sequencing of the libraries was performed with 100 bp reads on an Illumina HiSeq2000. Turning to the authors' computational methods: SOAPnuke was used to process the raw data, removing reads that contained adapters or uncalled bases, had a mean Phred below 15, or lacked an exact match to the constant primer or identifier. High-quality paired reads were merged using COPE v1.2.5, and each unique nucleotide sequence was defined as a clonotype. MiTCR v1.1 was used to align the clonotypes against IMGT TRBV, TRBD and TRBJ reference segments. Analysis was restricted to V-J combinations with a frequency above 0.0001, which covered 99.2% of repertoires. The TCS score was defined as the ratio of F50 (clonal expansion) to E x V (chaos), calculated using BLOSUM62-based TCRdist between CDR3 peptides within each V-J. Welch's t-statistics and random forest reduced 450 to 600 V-J features to under 15, which were used in a naive Bayes classifier (R e1071). The public reads were reprocessed in TCRdb via fastp at Q25 and MiXCR, keeping in-frame beta chains. Each record represents a unique CDR3 protein, reported with the most common genes and DNA among its rows. TCRdb, not the original authors, processed these V and J calls. The sample includes about 400,000 distinct CDR3 sequences, with roughly 15% observed a single time. Around 20% of the sample is held by the ten biggest clonotypes.

The CDR3 runs 18 residues from the cysteine to the phenylalanine. Just the 54-base CDR3 DNA is kept, in frame starting at base 1. CDR1 MDHEN and CDR2 SYDVKM are derived from the germline V gene. V loses 8 bases at its end and J loses 4 bases; junction bases beyond the gene matches: 14. This clonotype has a count of ten or more. Its antigen specificity is not known. One base away there is no much larger clone; base qualities are not given. The chain is made from TRBV28 and TRBJ2-3; 14 bases in between match TRBD2. The sample was blood. The TCR was taken from a woman in her twenties or thirties with Graves' ophthalmopathy. The nucleotides are TGTGCCAGCGTTGGAGGGACTAGCGGGGGATTGTCGTCAGATACGCAGTATTTT. Its protein product is CASVGGTSGGLSSDTQYF.